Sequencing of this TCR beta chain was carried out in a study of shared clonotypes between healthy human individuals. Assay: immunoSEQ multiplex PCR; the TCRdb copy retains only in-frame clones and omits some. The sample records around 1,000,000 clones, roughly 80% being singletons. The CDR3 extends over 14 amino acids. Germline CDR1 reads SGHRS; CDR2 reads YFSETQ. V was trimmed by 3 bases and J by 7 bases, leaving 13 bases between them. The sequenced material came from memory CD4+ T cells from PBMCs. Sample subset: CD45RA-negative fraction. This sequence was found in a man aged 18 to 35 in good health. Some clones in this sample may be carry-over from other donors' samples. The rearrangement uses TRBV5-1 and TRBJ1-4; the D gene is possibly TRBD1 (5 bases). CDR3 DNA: TGCGCCAGCAGCTCCTCTCTCGGGGGTGAAAAACTGTTTTTT. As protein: CASSSSLGGEKLFF. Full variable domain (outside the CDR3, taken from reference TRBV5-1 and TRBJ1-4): KAGVTQTPRYLIKTRGQQVTLSCSPISGHRSVSWYQQTPGQGLQFLFEYFSETQRNKGNFPGRFSGRQFSNSRSEMNVSTLELGDSALYLCASSSSLGGEKLFFGSGTQLSVL.